This T cell receptor (beta chain) was identified in a study of blood T cell repertoires in COVID-19. Across the whole study: T cells, B-cell-depleted T cells, or PBMCs supplied cDNA or gDNA.

Germline values: CDR1 SGHNT, CDR2 YYREEE (reference sequence). The germline V and J ends were trimmed by 2 bases and 0 bases, with 12 bases remaining between them. The length of the CDR3 is 15 residues. This table comes from immunoSEQ multiplex PCR, and its TCRdb copy is limited to in-frame clones, with some not included. The sample lists 200,000 to 300,000 clones, around nine tenths occurring once. Sequenced sample: peripheral blood. This receptor was identified in a woman aged 55-70 years with COVID-19, enrolled during active disease. The chain has TRBV5-4 and TRBJ2-7; D is ambiguous. The CDR3 here is CASSFGPENSYEQYF. DNA for the CDR3: TGTGCCAGCAGCTTCGGCCCGGAGAACTCCTACGAGCAGTACTTC.